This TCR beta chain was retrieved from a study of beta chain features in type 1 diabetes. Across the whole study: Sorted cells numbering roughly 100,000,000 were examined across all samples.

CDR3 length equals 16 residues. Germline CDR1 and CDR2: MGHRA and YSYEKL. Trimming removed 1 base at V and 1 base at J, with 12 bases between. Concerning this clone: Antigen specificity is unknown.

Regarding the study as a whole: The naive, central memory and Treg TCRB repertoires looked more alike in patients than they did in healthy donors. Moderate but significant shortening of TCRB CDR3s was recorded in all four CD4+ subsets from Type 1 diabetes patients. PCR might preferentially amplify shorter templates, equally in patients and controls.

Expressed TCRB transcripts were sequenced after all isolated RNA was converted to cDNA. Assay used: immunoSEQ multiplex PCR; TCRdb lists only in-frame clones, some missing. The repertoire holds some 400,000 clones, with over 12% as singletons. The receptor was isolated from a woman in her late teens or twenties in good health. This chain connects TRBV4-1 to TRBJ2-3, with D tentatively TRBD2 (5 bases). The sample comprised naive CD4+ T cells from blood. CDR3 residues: CASSQVGGRGTDTQYF. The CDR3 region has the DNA TGCGCCAGCAGCCAAGTCGGCGGGCGGGGCACAGATACGCAGTATTTT.